The 24 T cell receptor beta chains below all came from one sample that was sequenced in a study of blood T cell repertoires in COVID-19. Data came from immunoSEQ multiplex PCR; TCRdb stores just in-frame clones and leaves some out. Here the sample spans roughly 190,000 clones, approximately 87% being singletons. Sequenced: peripheral blood. The source is an older woman with COVID-19, enrolled during active disease.

This clone appeared once. The chain combines TRBV6-5 with TRBJ2-7; D may be TRBD2 (6 bases). This CDR3 has 16 residues. The germline V gene has CDR1 MNHEY and CDR2 SVGAGI. With 0 bases removed from V and 0 bases from J, the gap between germline ends came to 12 bases. This CDR3 reads CASSYSWRGPSYEQYF. In DNA form, the CDR3 reads TGTGCCAGCAGTTACTCTTGGCGGGGTCCCTCCTACGAGCAGTACTTC.

V usage is TRBV7-6 and J usage is TRBJ2-7; the match to TRBD2 covers 15 bases. J gave up 6 bases and V 5 bases, and 5 bases lay outside the gene matches. Per the germline V gene, CDR1 is SGHVS and CDR2 is FNYEAQ. This CDR3 comprises 15 residues. In DNA form, the CDR3 reads TGTGCCAGCAGCACCCGGACTAGCGGGAGGGGCGAGCAGTACTTC. Amino acids: CASSTRTSGRGEQYF.

The chain couples TRBV12-5 to TRBJ1-4, with 8 bases fitting TRBD1. After removal of 5 bases from V and 3 bases from J, the junction contained 2 bases not matched to a gene. CDR1 and CDR2 (germline): LGHNT, FRNRAP. CDR3 size: 14 residues. CDR3 sequence reads: CASGPGGSNEKLFF. The CDR3, as DNA: TGTGCTAGTGGTCCAGGGGGCTCTAATGAAAAACTGTTTTTT.

This sequence joins TRBV24-1 and TRBJ2-2, with TRBD1 matching over 11 bases. The length of the CDR3 is 16 residues. V was pared by 3 bases and J by 4 bases, with 3 bases of the junction left unmatched. Germline loops: CDR1 KGHDR, CDR2 SFDVKD. As DNA, the CDR3 is TGTGCCACCAGTGATACGGGACAGGGGGGCACCGGGGAGCTGTTTTTT. Protein sequence: CATSDTGQGGTGELFF.

The chain recombines TRBV11-2 with TRBJ1-1; a weak D match, TRBD1 (5 bases). Between the trimmed V and J ends, which lost 3 bases and 1 base, there was a span of 6 bases. This CDR3 is built from 13 residues. Per the germline V gene, CDR1 is SGHAT and CDR2 is FQNNGV. The CDR3 reads CASSFGGNTEAFF. CDR3 in DNA: TGTGCCAGCAGCTTCGGGGGGAACACTGAAGCTTTCTTT.

The chain combines TRBV3-1 (or the pseudogene TRBV3-2) with TRBJ2-7; 8 nucleotides match TRBD2. CDR1 is LGHDT and CDR2 is YNNKEL in the germline V gene (reference sequence). The CDR3 has 12 amino acids. With V trimmed by 4 bases and J by 5 bases, 1 base remained unmatched. In DNA, the CDR3 is TGTGCCAGCAGCCCGGGGGGGAACGAGCAGTACTTC. It yields the protein CASSPGGNEQYF.

The V gene is TRBV19, the J gene TRBJ1-2, with D unclear. Trimming left V 4 bases short and J 3 bases short, with 15 bases between. CDR3 length equals 15 residues. The germline gives CDR1 LNHDA, CDR2 SQIVND (reference sequence). The CDR3 is CASSTKPGTHYGYTF. The CDR3 DNA is TGTGCCAGTAGTACCAAGCCAGGTACCCACTATGGCTACACCTTC.

The sample holds one count of this clone. The chain is built from TRBV2 and TRBJ2-7; D is possibly TRBD1 (5 bases). From germline, CDR1 is SNHLY and CDR2 FYNNEI. The ends were cut back, 4 bases at V and 6 bases at J, with 16 bases in the middle. CDR3 length: 14 residues. DNA of the CDR3: TGTGCCAGCAGTGGGGTACAGGCGAAGATCGAGCAGTACTTC. Translation gives CASSGVQAKIEQYF.

This chain uses TRBV30 with TRBJ2-2, with 8 bases identical to TRBD2. CDR1 GTSNPN and CDR2 SVGIG come from the germline V gene (reference sequence). Unmatched junction bases numbered 5, after V lost 4 bases and J lost 4 bases. The CDR3 sequence is 14 residues long. CDR3 DNA: TGTGCCTGGAAGCGGGAGTCTGTCACCGGGGAGCTGTTTTTT. It translates to CAWKRESVTGELFF.

The chain joins TRBV5-1 to TRBJ1-4, with no clear D. The V gene lost 5 bases and the J gene lost 6 bases, with 20 bases spanning the gap. Germline CDR1 SGHRS, CDR2 YFSETQ. The CDR3 contains 16 residues. The CDR3, as DNA: TGCGCCAGCAGACCCCTCCTGACGGGGAGGGATGAAAAACTGTTTTTT. Translation: CASRPLLTGRDEKLFF.

The chain combines TRBV11-2 with TRBJ2-2; no clear D gene. CDR3 size: 15 residues. Germline CDR1 SGHAT, CDR2 FQNNGV. V lost 7 bases and J lost 6, with 18 bases in between. DNA for the CDR3: TGTGCCAGCATAAGGAGTGCTAGGCGCGCCGGGGAGCTGTTTTTT. It yields the protein CASIRSARRAGELFF. The whole variable domain, filled in from reference TRBV11-2 and TRBJ2-2, reads EAGVAQSPRYKIIEKRQSVAFWCNPISGHATLYWYQQILGQGPKLLIQFQNNGVVDDSQLPKDRFSAERLKGVDSTLKIQPAKLEDSAVYLCASIRSARRAGELFFGEGSRLTVL.

The chain links TRBV27 to TRBJ1-1; no reliable D call. Germline CDR1 is MNHEY and CDR2 is SMNVEV (reference sequence). The CDR3 is 14 residues long. The V end lost 4 bases, the J end lost 2 bases, and 11 bases lay between the germline ends. The CDR3 DNA reads as TGTGCCAGCAGTTCCCCGAGGAGAAACACTGAAGCTTTCTTT. Encoded protein: CASSSPRRNTEAFF.

Here the CDR3 DNA reads TGTGCCAGCAGCTTAAGCCAGGGCCGTAGCTATGGCTACACCTTC. Encoded protein: CASSLSQGRSYGYTF. The chain is built from TRBV11-2 and TRBJ1-2, with D maybe TRBD1 (5 bases). The V gene's germline CDR1 is SGHAT and CDR2 FQNNGV. The CDR3 has 15 residues. The ends were cut back, 2 bases at V and 4 bases at J, with 14 bases in the middle. The entire variable domain, with the rest obtained from reference TRBV11-2 and TRBJ1-2, is as follows: EAGVAQSPRYKIIEKRQSVAFWCNPISGHATLYWYQQILGQGPKLLIQFQNNGVVDDSQLPKDRFSAERLKGVDSTLKIQPAKLEDSAVYLCASSLSQGRSYGYTFGSGTRLTVV.

This chain joins TRBV19 and TRBJ2-7; D is perhaps TRBD2 (6 bases). The CDR3 is 12 residues long. The V gene's germline CDR1 is LNHDA and CDR2 SQIVND (reference sequence). Trimming took off 3 bases at V and 3 bases at J, with 6 bases between the two ends. CDR3 nucleotide sequence: TGTGCCAGTAGTATGGGGGGCTACGAGCAGTACTTC. Encoded protein: CASSMGGYEQYF.

The rearrangement uses TRBV6-2 or TRBV6-3 and TRBJ1-1, with D unclear. The CDR3 runs to 14 residues. Trimming removed 4 bases from V and 6 bases from J, with 15 bases in between. Germline CDR1 and CDR2: MNHEY and SVGEGT. CDR3 bases: TGTGCCAGCAGTTGGGGAGGAGATATGCCTGAAGCTTTCTTT. Translated: CASSWGGDMPEAFF.

The gene calls are TRBV9 and TRBJ2-3; a possible D gene is TRBD2 (6 bases). Germline CDR1 reads SGDLS; CDR2 reads YYNGEE. The CDR3 is 16 residues long. Trimming removed 3 bases from V and 1 base from J, with 15 bases in between. CDR3 bases: TGTGCCAGCAGCGATCGCCCGGGACTGGGCACAGATACGCAGTATTTT. Translated, it gives CASSDRPGLGTDTQYF.

The CDR3 region is CASSLERTANYGYTF. CDR3 DNA: TGTGCCAGCAGCTTAGAGCGGACAGCTAACTATGGCTACACCTTC. The chain recombines TRBV7-8 with TRBJ1-2, with D tentatively TRBD1 (6 bases). V lost 1 base to trimming and J lost 0 bases, with 9 bases between them. The germline V gene has CDR1 SGHVS and CDR2 FQNEAQ. The CDR3 runs 15 residues.

The chain couples TRBV3-1 (or the pseudogene TRBV3-2) to TRBJ2-4; 7 positions match TRBD1. The CDR3 has 16 amino acids. V gave up 4 bases and J gave up 0 bases; unmatched junction bases: 6. CDR1 LGHDT and CDR2 YNNKEL come from the germline V gene (reference sequence). The CDR3 DNA sequence: TGTGCCAGCAGCCCGGGACAGTCAATAGCCAAAAACATTCAGTACTTC. As protein: CASSPGQSIAKNIQYF.

The rearrangement links TRBV10-3 to TRBJ2-3; 7 bases map to TRBD2. The V and J ends lost 6 bases and 4 bases, in that order; junction bases with no gene match: 16. Germline CDR1 reads ENHRY; CDR2 reads SYGVKD. This CDR3 is built from 17 residues. CDR3 coding DNA: TGTGCCATCAGCCGAGGTAATCGGGGAGGGCAGGCAGATACGCAGTATTTT. Protein sequence: CAISRGNRGGQADTQYF.

This clone was seen a handful of times. The chain employs TRBV18 and TRBJ1-1, with a tentative D call TRBD1 (5 bases). The CDR3 contains 13 residues. Trimming shortened V by 4 bases and J by 5 bases, and 11 bases separated the two germline ends. From germline, CDR1 is KGHSH and CDR2 LQKENI. Here the CDR3 DNA reads TGTGCCAGCTCACATGGGGGAGGGACTGAAGCTTTCTTT. Its translation: CASSHGGGTEAFF. The full variable domain, completed using reference TRBV18 and TRBJ1-1, is NAGVMQNPRHLVRRRGQEARLRCSPMKGHSHVYWYRQLPEEGLKFMVYLQKENIIDESGMPKERFSAEFPKEGPSILRIQQVVRGDSAAYFCASSHGGGTEAFFGQGTRLTVV.

The chain recombines TRBV19 with TRBJ2-7, with TRBD1 identical over 7 bases. Germline values: CDR1 LNHDA, CDR2 SQIVND (reference sequence). V was clipped by 5 bases and J by 7 bases; unmatched bases: 14. CDR3 length equals 15 residues. The CDR3 reads CASSPGQSLMGEQYF. CDR3 nucleotides: TGTGCCAGTAGTCCGGGACAGAGCCTTATGGGGGAGCAGTACTTC.

The chain carries TRBV27 and TRBJ1-1, with D unclear. Looked up from germline, CDR1 is MNHEY and CDR2 is SMNVEV (reference sequence). Between the trimmed V and J ends, which lost 6 bases and 0 bases, there was a span of 20 bases. This CDR3 spans 17 amino acids. The CDR3 loop is CASRSTRLGGVNTEAFF. CDR3 nucleotide sequence: TGTGCCAGCAGGTCCACCAGGCTAGGCGGGGTGAACACTGAAGCTTTCTTT.

J is TRBJ2-1 and V is TRBV4-3; TRBD2 matches 9 bases. In germline, CDR1 is LGHNA, CDR2 YSLEER. The ends lost 3 bases at V and 4 bases at J; junction bases unmatched: 7. The CDR3 has 16 amino acids. In DNA, the CDR3 is TGCGCCAGCAGCCACCTTGCTAGCGGGACATACAATGAGCAGTTCTTC. Protein product: CASSHLASGTYNEQFF.

The J gene is TRBJ2-7, the V gene TRBV7-8; 8 positions agree with TRBD2. The V segment lost 4 bases and the J segment 1 base; nucleotides outside the gene matches: 6. The CDR3 length is 15 residues. Germline V gene data show CDR1 as SGHVS and CDR2 as FQNEAQ. DNA of the CDR3: TGTGCCAGCAGCTCCGATAGCGGGACTTCCTACGAGCAGTACTTC. Protein sequence: CASSSDSGTSYEQYF.